This TCR beta chain was captured in a study of T-cell reconstitution after alpha-beta-depleted transplantation in children. The sample holds many counts of this clonotype. The antigen is unknown. The study's findings and limits: As was reported, about two months after transplant, alpha-beta T cells came from several hundred expanded graft clones.

The TCRbeta library incorporated unique molecular identifiers. TCRdb reprocessed the PCR reads via MiXCR and lists one record per CDR3 protein. Among fewer than 250,000 distinct CDR3 sequences listed, 7.5% to 9.5% were seen once. The specimen was PBMCs, mostly from graft donor cells, collected 180 days after TCRalphabeta/CD19-depleted stem cell transplant. This TCR was recovered from a male patient between 5 and 17 years old who had a stem cell transplant for acute lymphoblastic leukemia, so the T cells may come from the graft donor.

In nucleotides, the CDR3 is TGTGCCAGCAGCTTAGGACAGGGCATACGGCATTTT. Protein sequence: CASSLGQGIRHF. This chain links TRBV7-9 with TRBJ1-5, with TRBD1 matching over 7 bases. J gave up 15 bases and V 1 base, and 6 bases lay outside the gene matches. The V gene's germline CDR1 is SEHNR and CDR2 FQNEAQ (reference sequence). CDR3 length: 12 residues.